This T cell receptor beta chain emerged from a study of T cells in Graves' hyperthyroidism and ophthalmopathy (dated by TCRdb to between 2018 and 2021). Some background on the complete study: Peripheral blood samples were taken at the time of initial diagnosis, prior to any treatment. A discovery cohort of roughly 100 patients, roughly 45 with Graves' ophthalmopathy and fewer than 65 with stable Graves' hyperthyroidism, was used to find distinguishing TCR V-J signatures. TCR Vbeta CDR3 sequencing of 135 peripheral blood samples (approximately 44 ophthalmopathy, 75 hyperthyroidism and roughly 17 progressor patients) is reported in the paper. Whether ophthalmopathy could be predicted prospectively was tested in an independent validation cohort made up of 18 to 20 hyperthyroidism patients plus 17 patients who later progressed to ophthalmopathy. In addition, the study compared T-cell repertoires in thyroid tissue and in blood from 6 or 7 Graves' hyperthyroidism patients. For training and testing, the approximately 97 patients in the discovery cohort were randomly divided in a 7:3 ratio. After blood sampling, hyperthyroidism patients were treated with methimazole at a starting dose of 30 mg daily, and ophthalmopathy patients were treated with high-dose intravenous methylprednisolone. The paper as a whole reports these results and caveats: During validation, the model predicted progression to ophthalmopathy a median of approximately 6.5 months ahead of onset, with 60% to 71% sensitivity and less than 85% specificity. A model built on a 13 V-J signature distinguished ophthalmopathy from stable hyperthyroidism, reaching around 88% sensitivity and approximately 83% specificity in cross-validation and 80%/75% in testing. Sample size was not statistically predetermined, and investigators were not blinded to group allocation. Most expanded thyroid clonotypes (frequency above 0.001) were also found in blood, which suggests that blood repertoires may mirror thyroid immune responses.

As to this clonotype: The target of this receptor is not known. It has no much larger one-base neighbor in the sample; base qualities were not kept.

The TCR beta CDR3 regions were amplified from the RNA transcripts. For the first round of RT-PCR on the TCR CDR3, the HTBI primer set was used together with the Qiagen OneStep RT-PCR kit. Libraries were constructed in a second round of multiplex PCR, after which size selection and purification were performed. Libraries were sequenced paired-end with 100 bp reads on an Illumina HiSeq2000. Per the original workflow: SOAPnuke was used to process the raw data, removing reads that contained adapters or uncalled bases, had a mean Phred below 15, or lacked an exact match to the constant primer or identifier. High-quality paired reads were merged using COPE v1.2.5, and each unique nucleotide sequence was defined as a clonotype. Clonotypes were aligned to IMGT TRBV, TRBD and TRBJ reference segments using MiTCR v1.1. Only V-J combinations with frequency above 0.0001, covering roughly 99% of repertoires, were analysed. A TCS score was defined as the ratio between F50 (clonal expansion) and ExV (chaos), using BLOSUM62-based TCRdist between CDR3 peptides within each V-J. Welch's t-statistics and random forest reduced approximately 520 V-J features to 10 to 15, which were used in a naive Bayes classifier (R e1071). The public reads were reprocessed in TCRdb via fastp at Q25 and MiXCR, keeping in-frame beta chains. Entries that share a CDR3 protein sequence are merged under the most common genes and DNA. The V and J calls here are based on TCRdb, not the publication. The sample table holds about half a million distinct CDR3 sequences, of which less than 25% were seen once. Approximately 11% of the sample is taken by the ten largest.

In the ophthalmopathy patients, disease was moderately to severely active, with a Clinical Activity Score of 3 or more, a NOSPECS grade of 4 or more, and a duration of less than 3 months. Any patient with an uncontrolled infection, another autoimmune disease, pregnancy or lactation was excluded. Clinical symptoms, serum thyroxine and TRAb, thyroid ultrasound, and orbital computed tomography formed the basis for the diagnoses. PBMCs were separated from roughly 10 ml of fresh peripheral blood using Ficoll-Paque density gradient centrifugation. Trizol reagent was used to extract total RNA, and RNA quality was then checked on an Agilent 2100 Bioanalyzer. V and J are truncated by 4 bases and 5 bases respectively, leaving an intervening sequence of 17 bases. The CDR3 sequence holds 15 residues, the cysteine and phenylalanine included. The kept DNA is CDR3 alone, 45 bases in frame from the first base. Reading the germline V gene gives CDR1 SGHDN and CDR2 FVKESK.

The material sequenced was blood. The sequence came from a woman aged 30 to 39 with Graves' ophthalmopathy. The receptor chain draws on TRBV14 and TRBJ1-1; no confident D gene assignment can be made. The CDR3 loop reads CASSPPPRVGTEAFF. The bases are TGTGCCAGCAGCCCCCCCCCGAGGGTGGGGACTGAAGCTTTCTTT.